This passage covers 11 T cell receptor beta chains from one sample sequenced in a study of blood T cell repertoires in COVID-19. The assay was immunoSEQ multiplex PCR, and TCRdb's table has in-frame clones only and misses some. In the table there are about 140,000 clones, just under 90% of which are singletons. The sequencing input was peripheral blood. The receptors were gathered from a middle-aged woman with acute or convalescent COVID-19.

The chain is built from TRBV7-8 and TRBJ1-6; 10 nucleotides align to TRBD1. This CDR3 comprises 15 residues. With 6 bases clipped from V and 7 bases from J, the junction kept 6 bases outside the gene matches. Germline V gene sequence: CDR1 SGHVS, CDR2 FQNEAQ. CDR3 sequence (DNA): TGTGCCAGCAGAGATCCGGGACAGGGGAATTCACCCCTCCACTTT. Its protein product is CASRDPGQGNSPLHF.

The chain carries TRBV19 and TRBJ1-1, with D hard to call. The CDR3 sequence is 13 residues long. The germline V and J ends were trimmed by 1 base and 3 bases, with 6 bases remaining between them. Looked up from germline, CDR1 is LNHDA and CDR2 is SQIVND (reference sequence). The CDR3 region has the DNA TGTGCCAGTAGTATAGTGGCGGACACTGAAGCTTTCTTT. Translation: CASSIVADTEAFF. The entire variable domain, with the rest obtained from reference TRBV19 and TRBJ1-1, is as follows: DGGITQSPKYLFRKEGQNVTLSCEQNLNHDAMYWYRQDPGQGLRLIYYSQIVNDFQKGDIAEGYSVSREKKESFPLTVTSAQKNPTAFYLCASSIVADTEAFFGQGTRLTVV.

The V and J genes are TRBV18 and TRBJ2-6, with 9 bases matching TRBD1. With 5 bases clipped from V and 3 bases from J, the junction kept 8 bases outside the gene matches. Germline CDR1 and CDR2: KGHSH and LQKENI. The CDR3 contains 17 residues. The CDR3 protein is CASSRGQGAVGANVLTF. The CDR3 bases are TGTGCCAGCTCAAGGGGACAGGGAGCAGTTGGGGCCAACGTCCTGACTTTC.

The count of this clone is one. The chain has TRBV10-2 and TRBJ2-7, with D possibly TRBD2 on 5 matching bases. This CDR3 spans 14 amino acids. The germline CDR1 and CDR2 sequences are WSHSY and SAAADI. Trimming removed 7 bases at V and 0 bases at J, with 13 bases between. CDR3 nucleotide sequence: TGCGCCAGCACGGTGGACTTGACCTCCTACGAGCAGTACTTC. It yields the protein CASTVDLTSYEQYF.

The rearrangement uses TRBV7-2 and TRBJ1-4; D gene unclear. Germline-derived CDR1 and CDR2 are SGHTA and FQGNSA. V lost 4 bases, J lost 0 bases, and 9 bases lay in between. This CDR3 has 15 residues. The CDR3 DNA reads TGTGCCAGCAGCTCCAGGCTCTCAACTAATGAAAAACTGTTTTTT. Its translation is CASSSRLSTNEKLFF.

The rearrangement links TRBV6-5 to TRBJ1-3; D not resolved. This CDR3 has 15 residues. Trimming removed 2 bases from V and 0 bases from J, with 8 bases in between. Germline V gives CDR1 MNHEY, CDR2 SVGAGI. The CDR3 DNA reads TGTGCCAGCAGTTACAACGGGAACTCTGGAAACACCATATATTTT. Its protein product is CASSYNGNSGNTIYF.

The V gene is TRBV19, the J gene TRBJ2-2, with 8 bases fitting TRBD1. Trimming removed 9 bases from V and 3 bases from J; junction bases left unmatched: 9. Germline-derived CDR1 and CDR2 are LNHDA and SQIVND (reference sequence). The CDR3 sequence is 15 residues long. CDR3 nucleotide sequence: TGTGCCAGCAATTCAGGGGGCGAATACACCGGGGAGCTGTTTTTT. This translates into CASNSGGEYTGELFF.

V is TRBV5-1 and J is TRBJ2-2, with 9 bases identical to TRBD1. This CDR3 spans 15 amino acids. Losses at the gene ends were 6 bases for V and 6 bases for J; bases not matched to a gene: 9. CDR1 and CDR2 (germline): SGHRS, YFSETQ. CDR3 in DNA: TGCGCCAGCAAGGGTGGGACAGGGTCCGCCGGGGAGCTGTTTTTT. Translation: CASKGGTGSAGELFF.

The chain uses TRBV10-2 and TRBJ2-7; D might be TRBD2 (5 bases). Germline V gives CDR1 WSHSY, CDR2 SAAADI. This CDR3 contains 12 residues. V was cut by 3 bases and J by 6 bases, with 9 bases left in between. DNA of the CDR3: TGCGCCAGCAGTGAATCTAGCATCGAGCAGTACTTC. Translation: CASSESSIEQYF.

The chain has TRBV7-9 and TRBJ2-2; D not resolved. V lost 4 bases, J lost 3 bases, and 6 bases lay in between. The germline CDR1 and CDR2 sequences are SEHNR and FQNEAQ (reference sequence). The CDR3 sequence is 13 residues long. Here the CDR3 reads CASSYTYTGELFF. CDR3 in DNA: TGTGCCAGCAGCTACACCTACACCGGGGAGCTGTTTTTT.

The chain is built from TRBV2 and TRBJ1-1; possibly TRBD1 for D (6 bases). CDR1 is SNHLY and CDR2 is FYNNEI in the germline V gene. V lost 4 bases and J lost 2, with 8 bases in between. This CDR3 comprises 13 residues. This CDR3 is CASSGDTNTEAFF. For the CDR3, the DNA is TGTGCCAGCAGTGGGGACACTAACACTGAAGCTTTCTTT.